This TCR beta chain comes out of a study of cytotoxic CD8 clonotypes in ibrutinib-treated CLL. The wider study: The subjects consisted of around eleven relapsed/refractory and roughly 14 treatment-naive individuals, with around 17 IGHV unmutated.

Study-wide points: Public clonotypes were rare and shrank or held steady on treatment. Ibrutinib response saw clonality rise, and progression saw it return toward baseline.

The ends lost 5 bases at V and 5 bases at J; junction bases unmatched: 8. Germline V CDR1 and CDR2: MNHNY, SVGAGI (reference sequence). CDR3 length: 15 amino acids. Sequencing was performed with immunoSEQ multiplex PCR; in TCRdb, only in-frame clones are kept and a portion is missing. The sample includes 200,000 to 250,000 clones, 70% of them seen just once. Of note for this clone: What it binds is not known.

The sample consisted of PBMCs, taken after 12 months of ibrutinib treatment. This sequence originates from a human donor with chronic lymphocytic leukemia. The rearrangement links TRBV6-6 to TRBJ2-2; 7 bases are shared with TRBD2. CDR3 nucleotide sequence: TGTGCCAGCAGTGCGGGACTCGGGGGGACCGGGGAGCTGTTTTTT. Residues: CASSAGLGGTGELFF.